The 22 T cell receptor beta chains below all came from one sample that was sequenced in a study of vaccination and CD4 T cells after COVID-19. No antigen has been assigned to these receptors. Cultured CD4+ T-cell DNA underwent Oncomine TCR Beta short-read sequencing. TCRdb recomputed calls from the PCR reads with MiXCR, one row per CDR3 protein. The profile shows 8,500 to 10,000 distinct CDR3 sequences, 55% of them singletons. Treatment specified: approximately nine-day PBMC culture with coronavirus spike peptide pools or control peptides (ViraFEST assay). The sequenced sample consisted of CD4+ T cells from blood, cultured in vitro. The receptors were gathered from a human donor who had recovered from COVID-19.

The chain joins TRBV7-2 to TRBJ1-6; D not certain. Looked up from germline, CDR1 is SGHTA and CDR2 is FQGNSA. The CDR3 has 15 residues. Trimming took 1 base from V and 12 from J, leaving 16 bases between them. The CDR3 protein is CASSLVEGGLRPLHF. In DNA, the CDR3 is TGTGCCAGCAGCTTAGTTGAGGGAGGGTTGAGACCCCTCCACTTT.

The CDR3 DNA is TGTGCCATCAGTGCGGGGGGTGACACTGAAGCTTTCTTT. It encodes CAISAGGDTEAFF. V usage is TRBV10-3 and J usage is TRBJ1-1; a possible D gene is TRBD1 (5 bases). The germline gives CDR1 ENHRY, CDR2 SYGVKD. The CDR3 consists of 13 residues. Trimming left V 4 bases short and J 3 bases short, with 9 bases between.

CDR3 in amino acids: CASSLDQGNSPLHF. In DNA form, the CDR3 reads TGTGCCAGCAGCTTGGATCAGGGCAATTCACCCCTCCACTTT. J is TRBJ1-6 and V is TRBV7-9; tentative D call: TRBD1 (5 bases). The V end lost 3 bases, the J end lost 7 bases, and 10 bases lay between the germline ends. Germline values: CDR1 SEHNR, CDR2 FQNEAQ (reference sequence). The CDR3 runs 14 residues.

This clonotype appeared a single time. V and J are TRBV6-1 and TRBJ2-2, with a weak D call TRBD1 (5 bases). V shed 8 bases and J shed 6 bases, with 10 bases lying between them. The CDR3 is made up of 12 amino acids. The germline V gene encodes CDR1 MNHNS and CDR2 SASEGT. The CDR3 region has the DNA TGTGCCAGCGCAAGGGGATCCGGGGAGCTGTTTTTT. Translated: CASARGSGELFF.

The J gene is TRBJ2-7, the V gene TRBV7-9; weak D call: TRBD2 (6 bases). The CDR3 is 13 residues long. The germline V gene encodes CDR1 SEHNR and CDR2 FQNEAQ (reference sequence). V lost 5 bases and J lost 3, with 11 bases in between. Here the CDR3 reads CASSRLVDYEQYF. The CDR3 DNA follows: TGTGCCAGCAGCCGACTAGTGGACTACGAGCAGTACTTC.

The chain has TRBV12-2 and TRBJ2-5; the D call of TRBD1 is as the table states it, not checked on the DNA. TRBV12-2 is annotated as a pseudogene. The CDR3 is 14 residues long. The CDR3 nucleotides read TGTGCAAGTCGCTTAGCGCGGACAGAAGAGACCCAGTACTTC. This gives the protein CASRLARTEETQYF.

The chain uses TRBV6-1 and TRBJ1-1; 10 positions match TRBD1. Germline V gene data show CDR1 as MNHNS and CDR2 as SASEGT. The CDR3 has 14 amino acids. Trimming cost V 5 bases and J 2 bases; bases outside gene matches: 2. CDR3 bases: TGTGCCAGCAGTCGACAGGGGGCAAACACTGAAGCTTTCTTT. Protein product: CASSRQGANTEAFF.

The rearrangement uses TRBV6-2 or TRBV6-3 and TRBJ1-6; a weak D match, TRBD1 (6 bases). CDR3 length: 19 residues. Germline V gives CDR1 MNHEY, CDR2 SVGEGT. Trimming took 6 bases from V and 6 from J, leaving 27 bases between them. The CDR3 DNA reads as TGTGCCAGCAGCAGCCAGACAGGTGGAAGGGGGTATCGTAATTCACCCCTCCACTTT. As protein: CASSSQTGGRGYRNSPLHF.

This clonotype was counted a few times. The rearrangement uses TRBV18 and TRBJ2-3; D uncertain. CDR1 and CDR2 (germline): KGHSH, LQKENI. Trimming stripped 3 bases from V and 1 base from J, with 8 bases between. CDR3 size: 14 residues. CDR3 sequence: CASSPPTRTDTQYF. The CDR3 DNA follows: TGTGCCAGCTCACCTCCGACCCGCACAGATACGCAGTATTTT.

This clonotype has a handful of counts. The chain links TRBV7-6 to TRBJ1-2; the D is unclear. Trimming shortened V by 1 base and J by 0 bases, and 6 bases separated the two germline ends. Germline V gene data show CDR1 as SGHVS and CDR2 as FNYEAQ. This CDR3 comprises 14 residues. CDR3 region: CASSLGSANYGYTF. The CDR3 coding sequence is TGTGCCAGCAGCTTAGGGTCCGCTAACTATGGCTACACCTTC.

This clonotype showed up just a few times. The chain uses TRBV10-3 and TRBJ1-2, with 12 bases that match TRBD1. CDR1 is ENHRY, CDR2 SYGVKD, per germline. This CDR3 is built from 16 residues. Trimming removed 6 bases from V and 8 bases from J; junction bases left unmatched: 13. In DNA form, the CDR3 reads TGTGCCATCAGCAGTACCACCGCCGGGACAGGGGGCGGCTACACCTTC. It specifies CAISSTTAGTGGGYTF.

This clonotype was counted only a few times. The chain carries TRBV24-1 and TRBJ2-5, with 9 bases aligning to TRBD1. Germline V lookup: CDR1 KGHDR, CDR2 SFDVKD. This CDR3 spans 16 amino acids. Unmatched junction bases numbered 8, after V lost 2 bases and J lost 5 bases. In nucleotides, the CDR3 is TGTGCCACCAGTGATTCAAACAGGGGGCGATGGGAGACCCAGTACTTC. As protein: CATSDSNRGRWETQYF.

The chain links TRBV28 to TRBJ1-1, with unresolved D. Germline loops: CDR1 MDHEN, CDR2 SYDVKM. Trimming cost V 2 bases and J 4 bases, with 11 bases left between them. CDR3 size: 14 residues. DNA of the CDR3: TGTGCCAGCAGTTTAAAGGGCTCAGGCACTGAAGCTTTCTTT. Its translation: CASSLKGSGTEAFF.

In its sample, this clonotype was seen a few times. The chain combines TRBV6-1 with TRBJ2-7; 8 positions match TRBD2. The J segment lost 2 bases and the V segment lost 6 bases, leaving 9 bases of the junction unmatched. The CDR3 runs 15 residues. The germline gives CDR1 MNHNS, CDR2 SASEGT. The CDR3 coding sequence is TGTGCCAGCAGGAGACTAGCGCTCCAACCCTACGAGCAGTACTTC. Protein sequence: CASRRLALQPYEQYF.

The genes are TRBV6-1 and TRBJ1-1; maybe TRBD1 (6 bases). Trimming left V 8 bases short and J 10 bases short, with 23 bases between. Germline CDR1 is MNHNS and CDR2 is SASEGT. The CDR3 has 14 amino acids. The CDR3 bases are TGTGCCAGCTACGATGGCGGTAGCAAACAGGGAGCTTTCTTT. Translated: CASYDGGSKQGAFF.

This clonotype has more than one count but fewer than ten. The V and J genes are TRBV30 and TRBJ1-5; TRBD1 aligns across 8 bases. The CDR3 length is 13 residues. V was pared by 5 bases and J by 4 bases, with 4 bases of the junction left unmatched. CDR1 GTSNPN and CDR2 SVGIG come from the germline V gene (reference sequence). CDR3 in DNA: TGTGCCTGGGGACAGGGTCTGAATCAGCCCCAGCATTTT. As protein: CAWGQGLNQPQHF.

The V call is TRBV7-2, the J call TRBJ2-5; D possibly uses TRBD1 or TRBD2 (5 bases each). The germline V gene encodes CDR1 SGHTA and CDR2 FQGNSA. This CDR3 is 14 amino acids long. With 6 bases removed from V and 5 bases from J, the gap between germline ends came to 16 bases. This CDR3 reads CASSPHGGGETQYF. CDR3 sequence (DNA): TGTGCCAGCAGTCCCCATGGGGGTGGTGAGACCCAGTACTTC.

The V and J genes are TRBV24-1 and TRBJ1-5; 7 positions agree with TRBD1. CDR3 length: 15 amino acids. Trimming removed 4 bases from V and 6 bases from J; junction bases left unmatched: 8. Germline CDR1 KGHDR, CDR2 SFDVKD. The CDR3 nucleotides are TGTGCCACCAGTGACTCGACAGGGAGTAGTCAGCCCCAGCATTTT. Its translation: CATSDSTGSSQPQHF.

The chain uses TRBV7-9 and TRBJ1-1; D not resolved. The CDR3 spans 13 residues. Per germline, CDR1 SEHNR and CDR2 FQNEAQ (reference sequence). Trimming cost V 5 bases and J 8 bases, with 15 bases left between them. CDR3: CASSHGIRLEAFF. CDR3 nucleotides: TGTGCCAGCAGCCATGGGATCCGGCTCGAAGCTTTCTTT.

This sequence joins TRBV10-1 and TRBJ1-1; D remains unclear. V was pared by 6 bases and J by 1 base, with 9 bases between. Germline CDR1 WNHNN, CDR2 SYGVQD (reference sequence). The CDR3 is 13 residues long. CDR3 in amino acids: CASSAQKNTEAFF. CDR3 nucleotide sequence: TGCGCCAGCAGCGCACAGAAGAACACTGAAGCTTTCTTT.

The chain carries TRBV19 and TRBJ1-5; D remains ambiguous. Per germline, CDR1 LNHDA and CDR2 SQIVND (reference sequence). V shed 11 bases and J shed 0 bases, with 20 bases lying between them. The CDR3 is made up of 16 amino acids. The CDR3 nucleotides are TGTGCCGCTAGTCGCGGGAACTCTTATAGCAATCAGCCCCAGCATTTT. This codes for CAASRGNSYSNQPQHF.

This chain joins TRBV5-4 and TRBJ2-5; D uncertain. The V and J ends lost 2 bases and 1 base respectively, with 3 bases between them. The CDR3 is 12 residues long. Per germline, CDR1 SGHNT and CDR2 YYREEE (reference sequence). The CDR3 DNA reads as TGTGCCAGCAGCTTTCCCCAAGAGACCCAGTACTTC. This gives the protein CASSFPQETQYF.